The 16 T cell receptor beta chains reported below all come from one sample, sequenced in a study of cytomegalovirus exposure and HLA in healthy donors. It was with 60 Vbeta and 13 Jbeta primers that the PCR ran. Here immunoSEQ multiplex PCR was the method, and the copy in TCRdb shows in-frame clones only, minus some. The sample has fewer than 30,000 clones, about 66% seen once. The sequencing input was PBMCs. The receptors here all came from a male donor in good health and CMV-seropositive.

The J gene is TRBJ1-5, the V gene TRBV6-5; TRBD1 is a possible D gene (6 bases). The germline V and J ends were trimmed by 5 bases and 10 bases, with 15 bases remaining between them. This CDR3 is built from 13 residues. Germline V gives CDR1 MNHEY, CDR2 SVGAGI. The CDR3 sequence is CASSEGTNYPQHF. CDR3 coding DNA: TGTGCCAGCAGTGAGGGGACAAATTATCCCCAGCATTTT.

This chain links TRBV19 with TRBJ1-5; D uncertain. The CDR3 extends over 15 amino acids. From germline, CDR1 is LNHDA and CDR2 SQIVND (reference sequence). The ends were cut back, 3 bases at V and 3 bases at J, with 12 bases in the middle. CDR3 loop: CASSISQVTNQPQHF. The CDR3 DNA reads as TGTGCCAGTAGTATTAGTCAGGTTACCAATCAGCCCCAGCATTTT.

The chain has TRBV2 and TRBJ2-3; TRBD2 is a possible D gene (6 bases). Trimming pared 7 bases from V and 5 bases from J, leaving 19 bases between. Per the germline V gene, CDR1 is SNHLY and CDR2 is FYNNEI. The CDR3 runs 15 residues. DNA for the CDR3: TGTGCCAGCATTTTAAACGGCGGGATAGGAGATACGCAGTATTTT. Its protein product is CASILNGGIGDTQYF.

The rearrangement links TRBV27 to TRBJ2-7; weak D call: TRBD2 (6 bases). V gave up 6 bases and J gave up 3 bases, with 12 bases separating them. The CDR3 loop spans 13 amino acids. Germline V CDR1 and CDR2: MNHEY, SMNVEV (reference sequence). CDR3 residues: CASRRGTFYEQYF. DNA for the CDR3: TGTGCCAGCAGGCGGGGCACATTCTACGAGCAGTACTTC.

This clone was seen more than once but under ten times. The genes are TRBV6-5 and TRBJ1-3, with D possibly matching TRBD1 (5 bases). The V end was cut by 11 bases, the J end by 7 bases, with 9 bases between. The CDR3 consists of 10 residues. Germline V lookup: CDR1 MNHEY, CDR2 SVGAGI. In DNA, the CDR3 is TGTGCCGCGGGGGATAACACCATATATTTT. It specifies CAAGDNTIYF.

The chain couples TRBV7-8 to TRBJ1-2; tentatively, D is TRBD1 (5 bases). The germline V and J ends were trimmed by 5 bases and 5 bases, with 24 bases remaining between them. This CDR3 is 17 amino acids long. From germline, CDR1 is SGHVS and CDR2 FQNEAQ. CDR3 protein: CASSPSGGGNSLYGYTF. The CDR3 region has the DNA TGTGCCAGCAGCCCCTCGGGGGGGGGAAATTCCTTATATGGCTACACCTTC.

Points on this clone: Mismatch with germline at one junction end may stem from a read error. This sequence joins TRBV6-1 and TRBJ1-2; maybe TRBD1 (6 bases). CDR1 is MNHNS, CDR2 SASEGT, per germline. The CDR3 spans 12 residues. The CDR3 DNA reads as TGTGCCACCCTTTCGAACAGGGAAGGGGCTCCCTTC. It encodes CATLSNREGAPF.

The chain couples TRBV27 to TRBJ2-7; 9 bases are a match to TRBD2. V gave up 5 bases and J gave up 4 bases; unmatched junction bases: 3. Looked up from germline, CDR1 is MNHEY and CDR2 is SMNVEV (reference sequence). The CDR3 totals 13 residues. CDR3 in amino acids: CASSGGREYEQYF. Written as DNA, the CDR3 is TGTGCCAGCAGTGGCGGGAGGGAGTACGAGCAGTACTTC.

This clone is a singleton in its sample. The rearrangement links TRBV5-1 to TRBJ1-2; D is perhaps TRBD1 (5 bases). V shed 0 bases and J shed 8 bases, with 11 bases lying between them. CDR1 SGHRS and CDR2 YFSETQ come from the germline V gene. CDR3 length: 13 amino acids. CDR3 DNA sequence: TGCGCCAGCAGCTTGGGCAGGGCCGACGGCTACACCTTC. Its protein product is CASSLGRADGYTF.

The chain couples TRBV7-3 to TRBJ1-3; D gene unclear. Trimming stripped 5 bases from V and 0 bases from J, with 8 bases between. The CDR3 contains 14 residues. Germline values: CDR1 SGHTA, CDR2 FQGTGA. CDR3 nucleotides: TGTGCCAGCAGCCCCGGGGACTCTGGAAACACCATATATTTT. Amino acids: CASSPGDSGNTIYF.

The chain carries TRBV6-7 and TRBJ2-1; TRBD1 is a possible D gene (6 bases). TRBV6-7 is an ORF; its function is uncertain. V was clipped by 5 bases and J by 8 bases, with 19 bases between them. CDR3 length: 15 amino acids. The CDR3 protein is CASSPPGHLLDEQFF. As DNA, the CDR3 is TGTGCCAGCAGTCCCCCGGGACACCTCCTCGATGAGCAGTTCTTC.

The rearrangement uses TRBV9 and TRBJ2-2; D possibly corresponds to TRBD2 (7 bases). The CDR3 extends over 15 amino acids. The germline V gene encodes CDR1 SGDLS and CDR2 YYNGEE. Trimming shortened V by 3 bases and J by 1 base, and 10 bases separated the two germline ends. The CDR3 DNA reads TGTGCCAGCAGCGCGGGGGGCTGGAACACCGGGGAGCTGTTTTTT. This translates into CASSAGGWNTGELFF.

The chain combines TRBV5-6 with TRBJ2-1; the match to TRBD2 covers 7 bases. The CDR3 extends over 15 amino acids. Germline V gene data show CDR1 as SGHDT and CDR2 as YYEEEE. The V and J ends lost 0 bases and 5 bases, in that order; junction bases with no gene match: 5. The CDR3 DNA reads as TGTGCCAGCAGCTTGGTGAGGGACTACGACAATGAGCAGTTCTTC. Translation: CASSLVRDYDNEQFF.

This chain connects TRBV5-1 to TRBJ1-1, with a possible D match to TRBD1 (5 bases). V lost 1 base, J lost 1 base, and 20 bases lay in between. The CDR3 length is 18 residues. Germline CDR1 is SGHRS and CDR2 is YFSETQ. The CDR3 region has the DNA TGCGCCAGCAGCTTGTGGAGCGGACGGTGGGGGGAGAACACTGAAGCTTTCTTT. Translated: CASSLWSGRWGENTEAFF. Full variable domain (missing parts from reference TRBV5-1 and TRBJ1-1): KAGVTQTPRYLIKTRGQQVTLSCSPISGHRSVSWYQQTPGQGLQFLFEYFSETQRNKGNFPGRFSGRQFSNSRSEMNVSTLELGDSALYLCASSLWSGRWGENTEAFFGQGTRLTVV.

Only one count was recorded for this clone. This chain links TRBV5-1 with TRBJ2-1; TRBD1 might be the D (6 bases). Trimming stripped 0 bases from V and 3 bases from J, with 13 bases between. This CDR3 has 16 residues. Germline CDR1 is SGHRS and CDR2 is YFSETQ. As DNA, the CDR3 is TGCGCCAGCAGCTTGGTGGGGGCGGGCCTCTACAATGAGCAGTTCTTC. Translation: CASSLVGAGLYNEQFF.

V is TRBV15 and J is TRBJ2-7; 8 bases agree with TRBD1. The CDR3 covers 14 residues. Unmatched junction bases numbered 4, after V lost 2 bases and J lost 4 bases. Germline V gene data show CDR1 as LNHNV and CDR2 as YYDKDF (reference sequence). DNA for the CDR3: TGTGCCACCAGCAGACCGGACAGGGCGTACGAGCAGTACTTC. Its protein is CATSRPDRAYEQYF.